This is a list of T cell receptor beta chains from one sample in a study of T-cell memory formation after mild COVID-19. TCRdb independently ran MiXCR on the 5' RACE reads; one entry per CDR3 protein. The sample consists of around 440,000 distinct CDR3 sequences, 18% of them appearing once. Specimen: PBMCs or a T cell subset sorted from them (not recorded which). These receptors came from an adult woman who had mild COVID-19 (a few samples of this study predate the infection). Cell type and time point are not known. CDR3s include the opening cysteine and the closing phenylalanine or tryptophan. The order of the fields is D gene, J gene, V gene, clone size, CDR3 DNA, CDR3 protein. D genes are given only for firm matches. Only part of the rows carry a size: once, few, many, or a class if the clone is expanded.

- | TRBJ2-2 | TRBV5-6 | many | TGTGCCAGCAGCGACCCAAAAAAGACAGGCCCCGGGGAGCTGTTTTTT | CASSDPKKTGPGELFF
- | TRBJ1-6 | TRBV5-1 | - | TGCGCCATCAGCTTGTTTGCGGACAGTTTGGGTTCACCCCTCCACTTT | CAISLFADSLGSPLHF
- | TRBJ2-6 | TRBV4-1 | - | TGCGCCAGCAGCCCGACAGGCTTCTCTGGGGCCAACGTCCTGACTTTC | CASSPTGFSGANVLTF
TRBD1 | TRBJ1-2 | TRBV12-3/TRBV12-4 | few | TGTGCCAGCAGTAAATTACCGGGACAGGGAAACTATGGCTACACCTTC | CASSKLPGQGNYGYTF
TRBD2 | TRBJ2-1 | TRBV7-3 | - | TGTGCCAGCAGCTCCTTAGGAGCGGGGGGGCTCTATGAGCAGTTCTTC | CASSSLGAGGLYEQFF
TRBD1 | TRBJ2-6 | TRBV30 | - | TGTGCCTGGAGTCCCCTAGGGGGCTCGGGGGCCAACGTCCTGACTTTC | CAWSPLGGSGANVLTF
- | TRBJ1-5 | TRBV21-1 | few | TGTGCCAGCAGCAAAGTCGATAAGGGTGGAAAGCCCCAGCATTTT | CASSKVDKGGKPQHF
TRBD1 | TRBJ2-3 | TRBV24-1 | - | TGTGCCACCAGTGATTTGCGGGGACAGAGTAGCACAGATACGCAGTATTTT | CATSDLRGQSSTDTQYF
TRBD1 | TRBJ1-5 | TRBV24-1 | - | TGTGCCACCAGTGATCCTGGGACAGGGTGGTGGCCCCAGCATTTT | CATSDPGTGWWPQHF
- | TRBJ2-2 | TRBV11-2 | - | TGTGCCAGCAGCCCCTGGACGTGGGAGCTGTTTTTT | CASSPWTWELFF
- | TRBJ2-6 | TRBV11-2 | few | TGTGCCAGCAGCCCAGGGAAGGCCCTTGGGGCCAACGTCCTGACTTTC | CASSPGKALGANVLTF
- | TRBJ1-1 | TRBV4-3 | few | TGCGCCAGCAGCCAAGATCTCATGGCGGATGTTCAAGCTTTCTTT | CASSQDLMADVQAFF
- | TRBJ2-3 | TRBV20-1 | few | TGCAGTGCTAGTCGGGGTTTGGGCACAGATACGCAGTATTTT | CSASRGLGTDTQYF
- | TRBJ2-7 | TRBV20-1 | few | TGCAGTGCCCCCAGGTCACAGGGCGGTAAATGGGAGCAGTACTTC | CSAPRSQGGKWEQYF
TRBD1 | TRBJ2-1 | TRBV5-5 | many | TGTGCCAGCAGCTTAGGACAGGGGTTTTACAATGAGCAGTTCTTC | CASSLGQGFYNEQFF
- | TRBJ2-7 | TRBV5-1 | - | TGCGCCAGCAGCTTGGTGGACCTCCCTGGCGAGCAGTACTTC | CASSLVDLPGEQYF
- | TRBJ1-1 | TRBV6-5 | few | TGTGCCAGCAGTTACGGTCGGGGGACCCTGGGATTCTTT | CASSYGRGTLGFF
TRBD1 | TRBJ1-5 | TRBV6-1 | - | TGTGCCAGCAGTACCCGAGACAGGGGGGCTCAGCCCCAGCATTTT | CASSTRDRGAQPQHF
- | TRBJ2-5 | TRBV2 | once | TGTGCCAGCAGTGACAGGGCCTTACAAGAGACCCAGTACTTC | CASSDRALQETQYF
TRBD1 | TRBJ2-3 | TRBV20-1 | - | TGCAGTGCCAGACCGGGACAGGACTACACAGATACGCAGTATTTT | CSARPGQDYTDTQYF
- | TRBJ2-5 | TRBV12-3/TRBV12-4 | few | TGTGCCAGCAGTTTATCGCTAGCGAATTACCAAGAGACCCAGTACTTC | CASSLSLANYQETQYF
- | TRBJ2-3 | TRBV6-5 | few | TGTGCCAGCAGTTACTCGAACACGATACGCACAGATACGCAGTATTTT | CASSYSNTIRTDTQYF
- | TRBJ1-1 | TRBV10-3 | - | TGTGCCATCAGGGAGGGGGGAGGCACTGAAGCTTTCTTT | CAIREGGGTEAFF